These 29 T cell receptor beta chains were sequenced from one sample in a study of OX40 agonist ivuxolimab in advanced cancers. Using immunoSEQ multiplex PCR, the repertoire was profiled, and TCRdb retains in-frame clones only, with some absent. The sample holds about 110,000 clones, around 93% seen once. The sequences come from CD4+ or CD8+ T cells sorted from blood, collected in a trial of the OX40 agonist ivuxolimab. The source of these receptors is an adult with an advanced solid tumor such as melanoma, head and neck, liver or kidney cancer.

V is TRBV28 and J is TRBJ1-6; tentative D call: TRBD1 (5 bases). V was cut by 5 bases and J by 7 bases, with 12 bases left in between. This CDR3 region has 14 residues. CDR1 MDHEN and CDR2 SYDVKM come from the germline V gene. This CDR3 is CASSPGALNSPLHF. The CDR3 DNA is TGTGCCAGCAGTCCCGGGGCCCTCAATTCACCCCTCCACTTT. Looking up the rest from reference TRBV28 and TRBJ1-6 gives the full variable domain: DVKVTQSSRYLVKRTGEKVFLECVQDMDHENMFWYRQDPGLGLRLIYFSYDVKMKEKGDIPEGYSVSREKKERFSLILESASTNQTSMYLCASSPGALNSPLHFGNGTRLTVT.

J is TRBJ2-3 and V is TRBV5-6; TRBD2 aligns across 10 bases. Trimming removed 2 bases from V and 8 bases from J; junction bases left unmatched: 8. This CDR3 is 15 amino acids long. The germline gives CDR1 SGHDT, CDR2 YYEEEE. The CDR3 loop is CASSFPGTSVGTQYF. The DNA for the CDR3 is TGTGCCAGCAGCTTCCCTGGGACTAGCGTGGGTACGCAGTATTTT.

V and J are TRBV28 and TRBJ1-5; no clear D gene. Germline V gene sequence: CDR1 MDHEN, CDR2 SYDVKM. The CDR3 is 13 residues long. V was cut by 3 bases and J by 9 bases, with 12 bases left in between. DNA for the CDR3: TGTGCCAGCAGTTTGGTTGGGGTCGGGCCCCAGCATTTT. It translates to CASSLVGVGPQHF.

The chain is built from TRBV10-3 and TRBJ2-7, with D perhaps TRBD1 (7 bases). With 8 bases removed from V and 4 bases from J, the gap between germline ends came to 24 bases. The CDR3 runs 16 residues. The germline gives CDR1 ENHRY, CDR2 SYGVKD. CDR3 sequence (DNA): TGTGCCATCTCCGACAGGGCGGGAAGACTCTCTTACGAGCAGTACTTC. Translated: CAISDRAGRLSYEQYF.

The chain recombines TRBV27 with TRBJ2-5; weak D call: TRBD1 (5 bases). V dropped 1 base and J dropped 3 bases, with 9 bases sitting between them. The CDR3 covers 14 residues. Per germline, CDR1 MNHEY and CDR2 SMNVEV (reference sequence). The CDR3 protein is CASSLYQGKETQYF. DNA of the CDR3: TGTGCCAGCAGTTTATACCAGGGTAAAGAGACCCAGTACTTC.

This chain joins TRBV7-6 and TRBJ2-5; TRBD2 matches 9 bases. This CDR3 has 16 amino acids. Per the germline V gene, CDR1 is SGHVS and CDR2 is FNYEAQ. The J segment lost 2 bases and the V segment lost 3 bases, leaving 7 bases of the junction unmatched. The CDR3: CASSFGGGDHQETQYF. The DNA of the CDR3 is TGTGCCAGCAGCTTTGGCGGGGGGGATCATCAAGAGACCCAGTACTTC. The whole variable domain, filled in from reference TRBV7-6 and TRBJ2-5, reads GAGVSQSPRYKVTKRGQDVALRCDPISGHVSLYWYRQALGQGPEFLTYFNYEAQQDKSGLPNDRFSAERPEGSISTLTIQRTEQRDSAMYRCASSFGGGDHQETQYFGPGTRLLVL.

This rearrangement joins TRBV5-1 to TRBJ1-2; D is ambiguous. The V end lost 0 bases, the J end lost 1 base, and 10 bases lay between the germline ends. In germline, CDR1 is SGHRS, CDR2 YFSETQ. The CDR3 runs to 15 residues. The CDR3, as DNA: TGCGCCAGCAGCTTGGAGGGCAGCCTTAACTATGGCTACACCTTC. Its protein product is CASSLEGSLNYGYTF.

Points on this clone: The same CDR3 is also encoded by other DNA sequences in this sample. The CDR3 DNA reads as TGTGCCAGCAGTTACTCCGGGACAGGGACCTACGAGCAGTACTTC. This sequence encodes CASSYSGTGTYEQYF. The chain has TRBV6-6 and TRBJ2-7, with 9 bases matching TRBD1. Germline values: CDR1 MNHNY, CDR2 SVGAGI (reference sequence). The CDR3 has 15 amino acids. V shed 0 bases, J shed 2 bases, and the junction held 2 bases outside the gene matches.

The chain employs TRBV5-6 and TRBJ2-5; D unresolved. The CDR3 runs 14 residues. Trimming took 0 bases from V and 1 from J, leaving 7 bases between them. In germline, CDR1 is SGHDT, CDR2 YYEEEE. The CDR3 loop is CASSLVQFQETQYF. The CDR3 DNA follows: TGTGCCAGCAGCTTGGTTCAGTTCCAAGAGACCCAGTACTTC.

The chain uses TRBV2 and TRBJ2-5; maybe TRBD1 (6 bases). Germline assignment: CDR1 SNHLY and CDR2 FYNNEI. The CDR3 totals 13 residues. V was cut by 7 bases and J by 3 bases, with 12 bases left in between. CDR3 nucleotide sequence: TGTGCCAGCAAGAGGACAGAGGAAGAGACCCAGTACTTC. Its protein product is CASKRTEEETQYF.

The CDR3 here is CASSDPTANYGYTF. The CDR3, as DNA: TGCGCCAGCAGCGATCCGACAGCTAACTATGGCTACACCTTC. This chain links TRBV5-1 with TRBJ1-2, with a tentative D call TRBD1 (5 bases). CDR3 length: 14 residues. With 4 bases removed from V and 0 bases from J, the gap between germline ends came to 10 bases. CDR1 SGHRS and CDR2 YFSETQ come from the germline V gene.

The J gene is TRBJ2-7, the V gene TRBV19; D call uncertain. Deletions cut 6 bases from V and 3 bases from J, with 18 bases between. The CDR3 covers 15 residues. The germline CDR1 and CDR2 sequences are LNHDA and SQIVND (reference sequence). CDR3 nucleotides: TGTGCCAGTAGAGACTCCGTCGACTCGTACTACGAGCAGTACTTC. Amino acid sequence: CASRDSVDSYYEQYF. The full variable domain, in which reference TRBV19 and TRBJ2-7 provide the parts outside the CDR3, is DGGITQSPKYLFRKEGQNVTLSCEQNLNHDAMYWYRQDPGQGLRLIYYSQIVNDFQKGDIAEGYSVSREKKESFPLTVTSAQKNPTAFYLCASRDSVDSYYEQYFGPGTRLTVT.

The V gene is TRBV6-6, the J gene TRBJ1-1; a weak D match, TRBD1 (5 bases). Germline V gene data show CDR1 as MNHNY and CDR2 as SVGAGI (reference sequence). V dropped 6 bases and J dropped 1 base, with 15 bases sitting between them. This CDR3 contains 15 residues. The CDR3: CASSTQGNGNTEAFF. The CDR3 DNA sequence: TGTGCCAGCAGCACTCAGGGAAACGGGAACACTGAAGCTTTCTTT.

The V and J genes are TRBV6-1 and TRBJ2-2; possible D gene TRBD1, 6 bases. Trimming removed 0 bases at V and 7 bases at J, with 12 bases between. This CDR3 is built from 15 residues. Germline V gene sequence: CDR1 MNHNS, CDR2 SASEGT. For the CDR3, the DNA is TGTGCCAGCAGTGAAGCTGCAGGGGCTGGCGGGGAGCTGTTTTTT. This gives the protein CASSEAAGAGGELFF.

The DNA for the CDR3 is TGTGCCAGTAGTCCCCGGACTAGCGGGACTAGCACAGATACGCAGTATTTT. Encoded protein: CASSPRTSGTSTDTQYF. The rearrangement joins TRBV19 to TRBJ2-3, with TRBD2 matching 12 bases. The CDR3 contains 17 residues. Per germline, CDR1 LNHDA and CDR2 SQIVND (reference sequence). V trimming: 5 bases; J trimming: 0 bases; junction bases outside the gene matches: 6.

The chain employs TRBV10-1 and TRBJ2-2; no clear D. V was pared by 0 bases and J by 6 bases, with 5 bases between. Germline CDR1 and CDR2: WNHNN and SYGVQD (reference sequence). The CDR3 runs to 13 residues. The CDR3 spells CASSESSAGELFF. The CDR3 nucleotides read TGCGCCAGCAGTGAGTCTTCCGCCGGGGAGCTGTTTTTT.

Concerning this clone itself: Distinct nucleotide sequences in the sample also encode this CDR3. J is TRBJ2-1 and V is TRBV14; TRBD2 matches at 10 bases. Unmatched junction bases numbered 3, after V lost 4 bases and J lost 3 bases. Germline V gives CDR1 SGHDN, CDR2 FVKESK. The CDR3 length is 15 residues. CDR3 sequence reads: CASSLAGGLYNEQFF. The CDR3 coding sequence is TGTGCCAGCAGCCTAGCGGGAGGCCTCTACAATGAGCAGTTCTTC.

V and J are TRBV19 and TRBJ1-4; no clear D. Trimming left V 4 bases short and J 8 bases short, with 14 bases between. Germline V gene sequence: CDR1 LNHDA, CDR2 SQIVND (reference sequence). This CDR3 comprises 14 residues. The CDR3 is CASSTRSSGEKLFF. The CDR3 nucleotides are TGTGCCAGTAGTACGAGGAGTTCTGGAGAAAAACTGTTTTTT.

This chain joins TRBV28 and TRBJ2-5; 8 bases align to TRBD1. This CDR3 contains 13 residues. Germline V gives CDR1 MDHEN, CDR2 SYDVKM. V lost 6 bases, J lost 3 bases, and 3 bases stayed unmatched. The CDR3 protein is CASSRGREETQYF. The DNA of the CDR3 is TGTGCCAGCAGCAGGGGGCGCGAAGAGACCCAGTACTTC. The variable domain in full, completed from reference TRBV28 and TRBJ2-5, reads DVKVTQSSRYLVKRTGEKVFLECVQDMDHENMFWYRQDPGLGLRLIYFSYDVKMKEKGDIPEGYSVSREKKERFSLILESASTNQTSMYLCASSRGREETQYFGPGTRLLVL.

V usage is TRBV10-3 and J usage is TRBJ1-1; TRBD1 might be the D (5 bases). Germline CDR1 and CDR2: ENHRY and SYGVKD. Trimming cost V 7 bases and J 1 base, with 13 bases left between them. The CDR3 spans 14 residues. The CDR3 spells CAINPGPTNTEAFF. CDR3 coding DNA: TGTGCCATCAACCCAGGGCCGACGAACACTGAAGCTTTCTTT.

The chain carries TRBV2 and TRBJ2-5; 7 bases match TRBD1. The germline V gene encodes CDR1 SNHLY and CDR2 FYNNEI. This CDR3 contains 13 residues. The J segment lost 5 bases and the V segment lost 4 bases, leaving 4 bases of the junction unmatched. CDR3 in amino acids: CASSVNRGETQYF. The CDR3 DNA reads TGTGCCAGCAGTGTCAACAGGGGCGAGACCCAGTACTTC.

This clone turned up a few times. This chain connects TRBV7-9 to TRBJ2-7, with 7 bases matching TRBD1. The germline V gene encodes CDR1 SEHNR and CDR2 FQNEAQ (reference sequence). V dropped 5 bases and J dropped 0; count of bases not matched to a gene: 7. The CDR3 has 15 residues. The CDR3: CASSVPGTASYEQYF. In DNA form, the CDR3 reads TGTGCCAGCAGCGTTCCCGGGACAGCCTCCTACGAGCAGTACTTC.

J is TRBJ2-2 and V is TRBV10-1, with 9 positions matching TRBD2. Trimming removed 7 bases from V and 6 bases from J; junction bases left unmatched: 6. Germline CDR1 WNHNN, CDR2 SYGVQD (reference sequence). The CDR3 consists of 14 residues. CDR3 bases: TGCGCCAGCACCCCTGGCGGGGGGGCCGGGGAGCTGTTTTTT. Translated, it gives CASTPGGGAGELFF.

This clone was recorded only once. CDR3 nucleotides: TGTGCCTGGCGGGGACAGGGTTTTCGGGACGCTGAAGCTTTCTTT. It codes for CAWRGQGFRDAEAFF. The chain recombines TRBV30 with TRBJ1-1; 9 bases match TRBD1. Trimming took 5 bases from V and 6 from J; bases not matched to a gene: 13. The germline gives CDR1 GTSNPN, CDR2 SVGIG (reference sequence). The CDR3 totals 15 residues.

DNA of the CDR3: TGTGCCAGCAGTCCTCAGGACTCGCCCACAGATACGCAGTATTTT. Protein product: CASSPQDSPTDTQYF. The genes are TRBV9 and TRBJ2-3, with a tentative D call TRBD2 (5 bases). From germline, CDR1 is SGDLS and CDR2 YYNGEE. CDR3 length: 15 amino acids. Trimming took off 5 bases at V and 2 bases at J, with 15 bases between the two ends.

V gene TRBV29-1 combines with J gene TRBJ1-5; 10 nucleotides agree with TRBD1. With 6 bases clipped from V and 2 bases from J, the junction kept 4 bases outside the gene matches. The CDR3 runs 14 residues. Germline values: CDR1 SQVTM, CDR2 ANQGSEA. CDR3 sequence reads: CSVAGTGGNQPQHF. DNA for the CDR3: TGCAGCGTAGCCGGGACAGGGGGCAATCAGCCCCAGCATTTT.

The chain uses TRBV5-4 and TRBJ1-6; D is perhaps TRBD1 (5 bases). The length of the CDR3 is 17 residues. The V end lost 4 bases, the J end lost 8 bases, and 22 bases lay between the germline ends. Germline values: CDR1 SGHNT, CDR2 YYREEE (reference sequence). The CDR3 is CASSAGGGVESYSPLHF. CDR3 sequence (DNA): TGTGCCAGCAGCGCGGGGGGAGGGGTCGAATCCTATTCACCCCTCCACTTT.

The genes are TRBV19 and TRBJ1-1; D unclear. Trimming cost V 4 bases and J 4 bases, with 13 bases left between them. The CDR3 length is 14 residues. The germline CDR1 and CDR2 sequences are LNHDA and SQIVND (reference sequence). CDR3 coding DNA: TGTGCCAGTAGTAGAAGTGTGATGAGCACTGAAGCTTTCTTT. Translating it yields CASSRSVMSTEAFF.

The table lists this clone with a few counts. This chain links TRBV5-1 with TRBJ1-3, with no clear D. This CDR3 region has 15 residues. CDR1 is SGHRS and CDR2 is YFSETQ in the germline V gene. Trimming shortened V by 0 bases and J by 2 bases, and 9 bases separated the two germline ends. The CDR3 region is CASSLGQAPGNTIYF. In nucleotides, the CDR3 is TGCGCCAGCAGCTTGGGGCAGGCCCCTGGAAACACCATATATTTT.